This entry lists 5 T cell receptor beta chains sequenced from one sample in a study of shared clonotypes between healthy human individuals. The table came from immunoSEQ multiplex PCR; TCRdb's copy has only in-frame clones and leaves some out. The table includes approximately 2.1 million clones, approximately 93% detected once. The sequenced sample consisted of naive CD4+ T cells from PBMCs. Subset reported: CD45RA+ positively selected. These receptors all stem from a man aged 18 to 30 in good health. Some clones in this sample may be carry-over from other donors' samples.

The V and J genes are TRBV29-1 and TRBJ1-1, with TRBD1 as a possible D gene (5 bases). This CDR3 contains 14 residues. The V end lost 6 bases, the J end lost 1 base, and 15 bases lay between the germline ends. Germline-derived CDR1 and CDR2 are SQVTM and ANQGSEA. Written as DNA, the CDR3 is TGCAGCGTGAAACACAGGTTACAGAACACTGAAGCTTTCTTT. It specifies CSVKHRLQNTEAFF. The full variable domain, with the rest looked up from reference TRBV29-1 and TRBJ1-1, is SAVISQKPSRDICQRGTSLTIQCQVDSQVTMMFWYRQQPGQSLTLIATANQGSEATYESGFVIDKFPISRPNLTFSTLTVSNMSPEDSSIYLCSVKHRLQNTEAFFGQGTRLTVV.

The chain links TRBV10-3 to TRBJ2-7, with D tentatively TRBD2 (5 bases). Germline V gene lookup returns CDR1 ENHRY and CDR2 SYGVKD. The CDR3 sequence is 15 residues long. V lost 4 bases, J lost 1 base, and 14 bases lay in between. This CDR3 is CAISGPRARSYEQYF. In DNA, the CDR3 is TGTGCCATCAGTGGCCCGCGGGCGCGATCCTACGAGCAGTACTTC.

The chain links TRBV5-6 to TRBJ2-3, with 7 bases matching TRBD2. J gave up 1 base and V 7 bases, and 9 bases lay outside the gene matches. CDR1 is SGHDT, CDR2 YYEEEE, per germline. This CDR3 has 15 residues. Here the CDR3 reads CASGLGGRRTDTQYF. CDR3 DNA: TGTGCCAGCGGGTTAGGCGGGAGACGCACAGATACGCAGTATTTT.

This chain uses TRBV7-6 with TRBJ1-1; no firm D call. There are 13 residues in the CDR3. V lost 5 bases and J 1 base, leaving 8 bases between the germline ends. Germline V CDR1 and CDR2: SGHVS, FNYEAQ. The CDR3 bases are TGTGCCAGCAGCCCCTTCTCGAACACTGAAGCTTTCTTT. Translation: CASSPFSNTEAFF.

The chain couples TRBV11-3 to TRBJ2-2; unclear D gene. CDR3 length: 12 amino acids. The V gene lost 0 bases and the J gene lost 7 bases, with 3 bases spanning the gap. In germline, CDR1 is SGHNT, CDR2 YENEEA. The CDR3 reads CASSLELGELFF. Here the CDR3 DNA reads TGTGCCAGCAGCTTAGAGCTCGGGGAGCTGTTTTTT.